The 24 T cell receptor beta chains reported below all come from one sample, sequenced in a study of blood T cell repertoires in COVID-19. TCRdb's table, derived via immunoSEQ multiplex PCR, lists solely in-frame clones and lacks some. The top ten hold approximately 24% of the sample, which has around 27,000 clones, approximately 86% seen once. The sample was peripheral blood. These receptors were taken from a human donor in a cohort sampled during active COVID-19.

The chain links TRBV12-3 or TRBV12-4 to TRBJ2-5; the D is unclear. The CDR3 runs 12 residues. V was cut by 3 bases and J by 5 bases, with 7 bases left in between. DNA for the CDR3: TGTGCCAGCAGTTTTCGTGGCGAGACCCAGTACTTC. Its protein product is CASSFRGETQYF.

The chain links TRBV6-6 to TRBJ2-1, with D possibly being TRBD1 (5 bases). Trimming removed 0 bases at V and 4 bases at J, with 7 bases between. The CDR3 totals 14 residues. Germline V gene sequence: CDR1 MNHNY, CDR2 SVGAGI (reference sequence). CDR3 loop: CASSYSRVYNEQFF. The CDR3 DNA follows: TGTGCCAGCAGTTACTCCAGGGTTTACAATGAGCAGTTCTTC.

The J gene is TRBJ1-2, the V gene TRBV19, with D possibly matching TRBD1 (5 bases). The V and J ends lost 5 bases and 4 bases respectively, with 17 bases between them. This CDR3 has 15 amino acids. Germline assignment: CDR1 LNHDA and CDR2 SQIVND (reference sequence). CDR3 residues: CASSAANRPAYGYTF. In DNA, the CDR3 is TGTGCCAGTAGTGCCGCTAACAGGCCCGCCTATGGCTACACCTTC.

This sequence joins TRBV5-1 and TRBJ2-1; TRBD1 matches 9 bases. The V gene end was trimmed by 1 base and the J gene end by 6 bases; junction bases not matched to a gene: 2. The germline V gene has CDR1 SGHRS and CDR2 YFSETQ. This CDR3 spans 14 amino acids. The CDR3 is CASSLTTGGNEQFF. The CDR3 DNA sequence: TGCGCCAGCAGCTTGACGACAGGGGGCAATGAGCAGTTCTTC.

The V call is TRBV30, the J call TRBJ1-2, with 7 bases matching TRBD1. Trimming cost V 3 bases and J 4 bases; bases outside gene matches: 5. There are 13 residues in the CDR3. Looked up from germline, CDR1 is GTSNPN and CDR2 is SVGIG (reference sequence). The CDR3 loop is CAWSKGGGYGYTF. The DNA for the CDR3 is TGTGCCTGGAGCAAAGGGGGCGGCTATGGCTACACCTTC.

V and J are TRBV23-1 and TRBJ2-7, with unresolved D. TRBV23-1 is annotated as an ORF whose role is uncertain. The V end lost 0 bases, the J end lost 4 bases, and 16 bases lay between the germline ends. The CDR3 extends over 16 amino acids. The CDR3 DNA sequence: TGCGCCAGCAGTCAATCGTGCCCCCAAACCGGGTACGAGCAGTACTTC. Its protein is CASSQSCPQTGYEQYF.

CDR3 amino acids: CASREQGPSAGYTF. For the CDR3, the DNA is TGTGCCAGCAGAGAACAGGGCCCCTCCGCTGGCTACACCTTC. The gene calls are TRBV2 and TRBJ1-2; weak D call: TRBD1 (6 bases). This CDR3 has 14 amino acids. Germline V gene data show CDR1 as SNHLY and CDR2 as FYNNEI. With 6 bases removed from V and 7 bases from J, the gap between germline ends came to 18 bases.

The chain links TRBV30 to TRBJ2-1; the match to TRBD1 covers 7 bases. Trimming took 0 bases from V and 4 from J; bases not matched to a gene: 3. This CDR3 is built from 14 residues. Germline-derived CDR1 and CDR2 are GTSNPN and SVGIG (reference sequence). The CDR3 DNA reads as TGTGCCTGGAGTGTCGGGACAGCTTACAATGAGCAGTTCTTC. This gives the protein CAWSVGTAYNEQFF.

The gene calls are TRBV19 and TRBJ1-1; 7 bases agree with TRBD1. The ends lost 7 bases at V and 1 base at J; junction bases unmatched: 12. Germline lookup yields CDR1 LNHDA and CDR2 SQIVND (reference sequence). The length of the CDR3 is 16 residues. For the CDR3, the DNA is TGTGCCAGTACGGAAGAGGGGGCGCGGGCGAACACTGAAGCTTTCTTT. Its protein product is CASTEEGARANTEAFF.

CDR3 residues: CASSPPGQGKGNTIYF. The DNA for the CDR3 is TGTGCCAGCAGCCCGCCGGGACAGGGGAAAGGAAACACCATATATTTT. The chain couples TRBV3-1 (or the pseudogene TRBV3-2) to TRBJ1-3; 10 bases agree with TRBD1. V dropped 4 bases and J dropped 4; count of bases not matched to a gene: 7. Germline V gene lookup returns CDR1 LGHDT and CDR2 YNNKEL (reference sequence). This CDR3 contains 16 residues.

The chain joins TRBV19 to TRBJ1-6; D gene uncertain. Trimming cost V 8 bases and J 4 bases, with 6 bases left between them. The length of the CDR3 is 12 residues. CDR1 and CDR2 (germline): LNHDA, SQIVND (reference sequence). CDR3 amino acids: CASGLYNSPLHF. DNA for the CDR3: TGTGCCAGTGGACTGTATAATTCACCCCTCCACTTT.

The DNA of the CDR3 is TGTGCCAGCAGCGTCGGACTATCTTACAATGAGCAGTTCTTC. It translates to CASSVGLSYNEQFF. The chain uses TRBV9 and TRBJ2-1; TRBD2 might be the D (6 bases). CDR3 length: 14 residues. CDR1 is SGDLS, CDR2 YYNGEE, per germline. V was trimmed by 2 bases and J by 4 bases, leaving 10 bases between them.

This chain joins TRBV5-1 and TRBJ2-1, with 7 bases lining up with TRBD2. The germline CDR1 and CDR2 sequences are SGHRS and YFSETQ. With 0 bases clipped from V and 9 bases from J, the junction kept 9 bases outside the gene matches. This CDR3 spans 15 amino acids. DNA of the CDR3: TGCGCCAGCAGCTTGGCGTCGGGGGGACTCGGTGAGCAGTTCTTC. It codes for CASSLASGGLGEQFF.

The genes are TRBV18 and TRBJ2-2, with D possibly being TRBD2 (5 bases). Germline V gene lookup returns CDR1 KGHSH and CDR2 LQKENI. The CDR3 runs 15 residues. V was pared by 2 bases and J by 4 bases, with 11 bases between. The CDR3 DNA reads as TGTGCCAGCTCACCAACGACGGGGTCCACCGGGGAGCTGTTTTTT. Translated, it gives CASSPTTGSTGELFF.

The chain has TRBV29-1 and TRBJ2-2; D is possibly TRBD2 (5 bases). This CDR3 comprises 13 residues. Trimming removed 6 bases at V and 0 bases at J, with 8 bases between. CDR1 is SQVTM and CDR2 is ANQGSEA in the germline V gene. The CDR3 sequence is CSVDSANTGELFF. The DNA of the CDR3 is TGCAGCGTCGATAGCGCGAACACCGGGGAGCTGTTTTTT.

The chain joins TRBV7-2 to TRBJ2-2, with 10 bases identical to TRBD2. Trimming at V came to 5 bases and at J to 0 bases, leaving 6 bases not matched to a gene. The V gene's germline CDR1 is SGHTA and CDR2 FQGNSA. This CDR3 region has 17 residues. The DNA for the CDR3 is TGTGCCAGCAGCGGAGACGGACTAGCGGCGAACACCGGGGAGCTGTTTTTT. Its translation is CASSGDGLAANTGELFF.

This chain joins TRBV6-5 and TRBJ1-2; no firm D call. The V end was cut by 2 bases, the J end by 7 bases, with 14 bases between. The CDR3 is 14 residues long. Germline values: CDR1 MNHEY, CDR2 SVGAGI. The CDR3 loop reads CASSYGPLSIGYTF. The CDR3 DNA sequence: TGTGCCAGCAGTTACGGGCCTCTTTCTATTGGCTACACCTTC.

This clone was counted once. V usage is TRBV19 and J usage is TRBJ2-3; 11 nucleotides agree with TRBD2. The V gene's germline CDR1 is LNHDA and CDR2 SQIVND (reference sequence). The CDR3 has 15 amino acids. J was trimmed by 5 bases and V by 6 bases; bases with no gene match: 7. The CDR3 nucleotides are TGTGCCAGTAGCTATAGCGGGGGGGCCATAGATACGCAGTATTTT. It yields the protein CASSYSGGAIDTQYF.

CDR3 nucleotides: TGTGCCAGCAGCCTGTCTCCTAGCGACGCTACGCAGTATTTT. This gives the protein CASSLSPSDATQYF. The chain links TRBV11-3 to TRBJ2-3; D perhaps matches TRBD2 (6 bases). Germline V gene lookup returns CDR1 SGHNT and CDR2 YENEEA. The CDR3 spans 14 residues. Trimming cost V 5 bases and J 8 bases, with 17 bases left between them.

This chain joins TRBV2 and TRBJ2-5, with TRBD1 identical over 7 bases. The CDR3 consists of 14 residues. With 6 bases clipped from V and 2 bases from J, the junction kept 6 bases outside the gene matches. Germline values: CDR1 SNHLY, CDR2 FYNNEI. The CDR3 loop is CASSNRGVQETQYF. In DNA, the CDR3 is TGTGCCAGCAGCAACAGGGGTGTTCAAGAGACCCAGTACTTC. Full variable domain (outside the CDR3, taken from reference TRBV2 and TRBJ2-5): EPEVTQTPSHQVTQMGQEVILRCVPISNHLYFYWYRQILGQKVEFLVSFYNNEISEKSEIFDDQFSVERPDGSNFTLKIRSTKLEDSAMYFCASSNRGVQETQYFGPGTRLLVL.

The CDR3 sequence is CASSFLGGPTDTQYF. DNA of the CDR3: TGTGCCAGCAGCTTTCTCGGGGGGCCCACAGATACGCAGTATTTT. This chain uses TRBV7-3 with TRBJ2-3, with D perhaps matching TRBD2 (7 bases). Germline CDR1 reads SGHTA; CDR2 reads FQGTGA. The CDR3 sequence is 15 residues long. V was trimmed by 3 bases and J by 2 bases, leaving 12 bases between them.

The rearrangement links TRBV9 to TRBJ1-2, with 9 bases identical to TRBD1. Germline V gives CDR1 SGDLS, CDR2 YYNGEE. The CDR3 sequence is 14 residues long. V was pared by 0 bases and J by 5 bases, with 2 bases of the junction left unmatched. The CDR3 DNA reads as TGTGCCAGCAGCGTAGGTGGACAGGGGTATGGCTACACCTTC. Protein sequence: CASSVGGQGYGYTF. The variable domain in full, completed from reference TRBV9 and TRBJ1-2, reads DSGVTQTPKHLITATGQRVTLRCSPRSGDLSVYWYQQSLDQGLQFLIQYYNGEERAKGNILERFSAQQFPDLHSELNLSSLELGDSALYFCASSVGGQGYGYTFGSGTRLTVV.

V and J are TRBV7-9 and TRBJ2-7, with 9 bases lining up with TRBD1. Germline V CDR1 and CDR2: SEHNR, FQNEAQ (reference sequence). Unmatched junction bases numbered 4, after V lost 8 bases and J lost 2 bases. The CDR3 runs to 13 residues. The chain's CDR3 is CASGGQGPYEQYF. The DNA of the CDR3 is TGTGCCAGCGGCGGACAGGGGCCCTACGAGCAGTACTTC.

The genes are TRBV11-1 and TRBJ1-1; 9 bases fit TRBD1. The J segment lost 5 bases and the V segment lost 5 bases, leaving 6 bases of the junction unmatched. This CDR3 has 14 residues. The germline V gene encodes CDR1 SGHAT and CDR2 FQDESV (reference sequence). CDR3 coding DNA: TGTGCCAGCAGCCTTACAGGGGGCGCAACTGAAGCTTTCTTT. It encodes CASSLTGGATEAFF.